This T cell receptor (beta chain) derives from a study of sequential checkpoint blockade in melanoma. Study-level information: First-line arms were nivolumab then ipilimumab, or the reverse, randomized 1:1. Each arm's sequence ended with maintenance nivolumab.

Treatment specified: randomized to nivolumab then ipilimumab (arm A) or the reverse (arm B). No patient had prior DNA-damaging chemotherapy. Sorted cells were live CD3+CD8+, lacking CD19 and CD56, from PBMCs. This clone was picked up a small number of times. Germline CDR1 reads MNHEY; CDR2 reads SMNVEV (reference sequence). The CDR3 is 13 residues long. V shed 6 bases and J shed 7 bases, with 13 bases lying between them. Method: immunoSEQ multiplex PCR; TCRdb's copy keeps in-frame clones and lacks some. Among about 32,000 clones listed, approximately 77% were seen once. The receptor comes from a human donor with melanoma. The rearrangement uses TRBV27 and TRBJ2-1; D unclear. Sequenced here: CD8+ T cells sorted from blood (inferred from file names), sampled from a patient given nivolumab and ipilimumab in sequence. The CDR3 DNA sequence: TGTGCCAGCAGCCTTGGGCCTCTAAATGAGCAGTTCTTC. This encodes CASSLGPLNEQFF.